The clone carrying this TCR beta chain showed up just a few times. This sample is part of a study of T-cell reconstitution after alpha-beta-depleted transplantation in children. Unique molecular identifiers were used to barcode this TCRbeta library. Each CDR3 protein gets one entry after TCRdb re-called the PCR reads with MiXCR. The profile shows 70,000 to 95,000 distinct CDR3 sequences, about 12% of them singletons. Trimming cost V 2 bases and J 2 bases; bases outside gene matches: 6. This CDR3 is built from 17 residues. The V gene's germline CDR1 is SGHTA and CDR2 FQGNSA. The receptor was isolated from a human donor who donated a stem cell graft to a child with inherited bone marrow failure. This chain uses TRBV7-2 with TRBJ2-2; 9 nucleotides line up with TRBD1. The source was PBMCs from the stem cell graft donor, collected from the stem cell graft. The CDR3 region is CASSLTGGRTNTGELFF. The CDR3 bases are TGTGCCAGCAGCTTAACAGGGGGCCGCACTAACACCGGGGAGCTGTTTTTT.